The 5 T cell receptor beta chains given below trace back to one sample, sequenced in a study of T cells in women clearing cervical HPV infection (dated by TCRdb to the late 2010s). The library was obtained by the immunoSEQ multiplex PCR assay. The table comes from immuneACCESS by way of TCRdb, which keeps in-frame sequences with V and J called. Part of the clones is missing from these tables; in studies checked, under half for an unresolved V gene and the rest for unknown reasons. The table kept for this sample lists tens of thousands of clones. The ten largest clones add up to about 7.1% of the sample. The sequenced sample was blood buffy coat. The receptors derive from a woman aged 18 to 75 with a cervical HPV16 infection that either progressed to CIN3+ or cleared (not recorded which).

As regards this clone: The read finishes 3 residues shy of the CDR3 end, and the germline J gene is used to complete it. The chain recombines TRBV19 with TRBJ1-2; D is ambiguous. CDR3 length: 12 amino acids. The V gene's germline CDR1 is LNHDA and CDR2 SQIVND (reference sequence). Trimming pared 7 bases from V and 4 bases from J, leaving 10 bases between. CDR3 bases read: TGTGCCAGTACGAGGCGGCCCTATGGC. It codes for CASTRRPYG. The whole CDR3 reads CASTRRPYGYTF. The full variable domain, completed using reference TRBV19 and TRBJ1-2, is DGGITQSPKYLFRKEGQNVTLSCEQNLNHDAMYWYRQDPGQGLRLIYYSQIVNDFQKGDIAEGYSVSREKKESFPLTVTSAQKNPTAFYLCASTRRPYGYTFGSGTRLTVV.

The CDR3 loop reads CASSPIGGRDGYTF. The CDR3 DNA, read in part, is TGCGCCAGCAGCCCAATAGGGGGACGGGATGGC. The chain employs TRBV5-1 and TRBJ1-2, with D possibly matching TRBD1 (6 bases). The read stops 3 residues short of the end of the CDR3; the missing end is completed from the germline J gene. The V end was cut by 4 bases, the J end by 6 bases, with 16 bases between. Germline V CDR1 and CDR2: SGHRS, YFSETQ. This CDR3 is built from 14 residues.

A note on this clone: The CDR3 end falls 3 residues outside the read, so it is completed with the germline J gene. The chain is built from TRBV6-2 or TRBV6-3 and TRBJ1-5; 7 bases align to TRBD1. The CDR3 is 16 residues long. Losses at the gene ends were 1 base for V and 0 bases for J; bases not matched to a gene: 3. In germline, CDR1 is MNHEY, CDR2 SVGEGT. The CDR3 spells CASSYLGQYSNQPQHF. Partial CDR3 DNA: TGTGCCAGCAGTTACTTGGGACAGTATAGCAATCAGCCC.

On this clone itself: The read terminates 3 residues before the CDR3 end, so the remaining end is supplied by the germline J gene. The chain uses TRBV20-1 and TRBJ2-1; D may be TRBD1 or TRBD2 (5 bases each). Germline V gives CDR1 DFQATT, CDR2 SNEGSKA (reference sequence). This CDR3 spans 12 amino acids. Trimming pared 6 bases from V and 9 bases from J, leaving 15 bases between. CDR3 DNA (partial): TGCAGTGCGAGGCAGGGAGCCTTTGAG. Translating gives CSARQGAFE. In full, the CDR3 reads CSARQGAFEQFF.

Regarding this clone: The read is 3 residues too short to cover the CDR3 end, so that end is filled in from the germline J gene. The chain couples TRBV14 to TRBJ2-7; 7 nucleotides match TRBD2. The CDR3 sequence is 15 residues long. The germline V gene encodes CDR1 SGHDN and CDR2 FVKESK. Unmatched junction bases numbered 3, after V lost 1 base and J lost 0 bases. This chain's CDR3 is CASSQGRGYSYEQYF. The sequenced part of the CDR3 DNA is TGTGCCAGCAGCCAAGGGCGGGGGTACTCCTACGAG.